This is a list of T cell receptor beta chains from one sample in a study of blood T cell repertoires in COVID-19. Generated by immunoSEQ multiplex PCR, the TCRdb table keeps only in-frame clones and is missing some. Of roughly 480,000 clones in the sample, approximately 89% were seen once. The specimen was peripheral blood. Receptors originate from a man aged 18 to 30 with COVID-19, enrolled during active disease. The CDR3 runs from the conserved cysteine through the conserved F or W. Each record gives: clone size, D gene, V gene, J gene, CDR3 DNA, CDR3 protein. A D gene is named only where the DNA matches it firmly. Clone size is stated in some rows and not others, as once, few, many or a class when expanded.

NA	NA	TRBV5-1	TRBJ2-3	TGCGCCCCGTGTCTTTTCCGGACTCCAGGCCACGCAGATACGCAGTATTTT	CAPCLFRTPGHADTQYF
NA	TRBD1	TRBV7-8	TRBJ2-7	TGTGCCAGCAGCCCGACAGGGGGTACCTACGAGCAGTACTTC	CASSPTGGTYEQYF
NA	NA	TRBV2	TRBJ2-3	TGTGCCAGCAGGCCCGGGAGAGGGGAAGATACGCAGTATTTT	CASRPGRGEDTQYF
NA	TRBD2	TRBV24-1	TRBJ2-5	TGTGCCACCAGTGATCGGACTAGCGGGGCGGGCCAAGAGACCCAGTACTTC	CATSDRTSGAGQETQYF
NA	NA	TRBV4-1	TRBJ1-2	TGCGCCAGCAGCCAAGATAGGTCGGGGTATTATGGCTACACCTTC	CASSQDRSGYYGYTF
NA	TRBD1	TRBV28	TRBJ2-3	TGTGCCAGCAAAGTGAGGGACAGCCCTAGCACAGATACGCAGTATTTT	CASKVRDSPSTDTQYF
NA	TRBD2	TRBV7-2	TRBJ2-1	TGTGCCAGCACCCTTAGGGCTAGCGGGCAGTTCTTC	CASTLRASGQFF
NA	NA	TRBV24-1	TRBJ1-1	TGTGCCACCAGTGCTAGAGCGAACACTGAAGCTTTCTTT	CATSARANTEAFF
NA	NA	TRBV10-2	TRBJ2-7	TGCGCCAGCAGTGGCCGAGGTATCGAGCAGTACTTC	CASSGRGIEQYF
NA	TRBD1	TRBV2	TRBJ1-6	TGTGCCAGCAGTGAAGAAGGGACAGGCCTGGATTCACCCCTCCACTTT	CASSEEGTGLDSPLHF
once	TRBD2	TRBV2	TRBJ2-4	TGTGCCAGCAGTGAAGGGCTAGCGGGAAAAAACATTCAGTACTTC	CASSEGLAGKNIQYF
NA	NA	TRBV19	TRBJ1-4	TGTGCCACCAGAGGGCCGTACACAGCAACTAATGAAAAACTGTTTTTT	CATRGPYTATNEKLFF
NA	NA	TRBV5-8	TRBJ2-3	TGTACCAGCGGACTTCCAAGGTCAGATACGCAGTATTTT	CTSGLPRSDTQYF
NA	NA	TRBV4-1	TRBJ2-5	TGCGCCAGCAGCCAAGGGGCATACCAAGAGACCCAGTACTTC	CASSQGAYQETQYF
NA	NA	TRBV5-1	TRBJ1-1	TGCGCCAGCAGCTTGGCCTACAGGGACACTGAAGCTTTCTTT	CASSLAYRDTEAFF
few	TRBD1	TRBV7-9	TRBJ2-7	TGTGCCAGCAGCTACACACAGGGGGAGCAGTACTTC	CASSYTQGEQYF
NA	TRBD2	TRBV11-2	TRBJ2-7	TGTGCCAGCAGCTTAGTTGGGGCTAGCGGGGGATCCATTACCTACGAGCAGTACTTC	CASSLVGASGGSITYEQYF
NA	NA	TRBV5-8	TRBJ2-3	TGTGCCAGCAGCCAGGGACTTACCACGGGAGATACGCAGTATTTT	CASSQGLTTGDTQYF
NA	TRBD1	TRBV7-8	TRBJ2-5	TGTGCCAGCAGCTCAATTTACAGGGGGATCCAAGAGACCCAGTACTTC	CASSSIYRGIQETQYF
NA	TRBD1	TRBV24-1	TRBJ1-1	TGTGCCACCAGTGCAGCGGACAGGGGCGGCACTGAAGCTTTCTTT	CATSAADRGGTEAFF
once	TRBD2	TRBV4-1	TRBJ2-7	TGCGCCAGCAGCCAAGCGGGGGGGGACTCCTACGAGCAGTACTTC	CASSQAGGDSYEQYF
NA	TRBD2	TRBV7-8	TRBJ2-7	TGTGCCAGCAGGGAACGGACTAGCGGGGTTCAATACGAGCAGTACTTC	CASRERTSGVQYEQYF
NA	NA	TRBV5-5	TRBJ2-3	TGTGCCAGCAGCTTTGACATTACCACAGATACGCAGTATTTT	CASSFDITTDTQYF
NA	TRBD2	TRBV3-1/TRBV3-2	TRBJ2-2	TGTGCCAGCAGCCACGGGGGACTAGCGGGAGTCGGCGGGGAGCTGTTTTTT	CASSHGGLAGVGGELFF
NA	NA	TRBV30	TRBJ2-3	TGTGCCTGGACCGTCGGCGGGATCGAGGATACGCAGTATTTT	CAWTVGGIEDTQYF
NA	TRBD1	TRBV6-6	TRBJ1-3	TGTGCCAGCAGTCCTCCAGGACAGGGAACAAGCTCTGGAAACACCATATATTTT	CASSPPGQGTSSGNTIYF
NA	NA	TRBV12-5	TRBJ1-1	TGTGCTAGTGGTTTCGGTACAGGAGAAGCTTTCTTT	CASGFGTGEAFF
once	NA	TRBV5-6	TRBJ1-2	TGTGCCAGCAGCTTTATCCGGGACAACATCCTAGATGGCTACACCTTC	CASSFIRDNILDGYTF
few	TRBD1	TRBV25-1	TRBJ1-3	TGTGCCAGCAGTGGAGCCATGGGACAGGGCTTTGGAAACACCATATATTTT	CASSGAMGQGFGNTIYF